This T cell receptor beta chain was recovered during a study of blood T cell repertoires in COVID-19. As for the study in general: PBMCs, B-cell-depleted T cells, or T cells were the source of the cDNA or gDNA that made up the material.

Using immunoSEQ multiplex PCR, the repertoire was profiled, and TCRdb retains in-frame clones only, with some absent. This table has roughly 180,000 clones, about 82% appearing once. Per the germline V gene, CDR1 is SQVTM and CDR2 is ANQGSEA. The length of the CDR3 is 18 residues. The V and J ends lost 7 bases and 6 bases respectively, with 31 bases between them. Participants were aged about 18 to 100 years, lived in under 30 US areas, and enrolled virtually. Participants reported their clinical history, and cohort assignment relied on those reports. The chain has TRBV29-1 and TRBJ2-1, with D perhaps TRBD1 (7 bases). The sequenced sample was PBMCs or T cells enriched from blood (not recorded which). The clonotype comes from a young woman who had recovered from COVID-19. The CDR3 DNA is TGCAGCGCCAACCTGAGGGGGCGGAGGGGGATAGGAGGCAATGAGCAGTTCTTC. Its translation is CSANLRGRRGIGGNEQFF.